These 6 T cell receptor beta chains originate from one sample sequenced in a study of blood T cell repertoires in COVID-19 (TCRdb year 2020). Library construction relied on the immunoSEQ multiplex PCR assay. This is the immuneACCESS table as TCRdb keeps it, with only in-frame sequences that have V and J called. A part of the clones is gone; compared with another copy, unresolved V genes explain less than half, and the rest is unexplained. This sample holds 330,000 or so clones; more than 70% were observed only once. 1% of the sample is in the top ten clones. Specimen: PBMCs or T cells enriched from blood (not recorded which). The receptors here all came from a young woman who had been exposed to COVID-19.

DNA for the CDR3: TGTGCCAGCAGCCAAGATCGAGACAGGGATATTATTAACTATGGCTACACCTTC. Protein: CASSQDRDRDIINYGYTF. The chain joins TRBV3-1 (or the pseudogene TRBV3-2) to TRBJ1-2; the match to TRBD1 covers 7 bases. The CDR3 consists of 18 residues. In germline, CDR1 is LGHDT, CDR2 YNNKEL (reference sequence). Unmatched junction bases numbered 11, after V lost 0 bases and J lost 1 base.

The chain couples TRBV27 to TRBJ2-5, with 7 bases lining up with TRBD1. Germline CDR1 reads MNHEY; CDR2 reads SMNVEV (reference sequence). Trimming at V came to 5 bases and at J to 5 bases, leaving 2 bases not matched to a gene. This CDR3 is 12 amino acids long. CDR3 in amino acids: CASSVQGETQYF. The CDR3 nucleotides read TGTGCCAGCAGTGTACAGGGGGAGACCCAGTACTTC.

With respect to this clone: This specimen includes other DNA sequences encoding the same CDR3. This chain uses TRBV6-5 with TRBJ2-7; 8 nucleotides align to TRBD2. The CDR3 is made up of 14 amino acids. V dropped 2 bases and J dropped 3; count of bases not matched to a gene: 3. In germline, CDR1 is MNHEY, CDR2 SVGAGI. CDR3 nucleotides: TGTGCCAGCAGTTACGGTCGGGGGGGCTACGAGCAGTACTTC. This codes for CASSYGRGGYEQYF.

The J gene is TRBJ2-1, the V gene TRBV19; 10 bases fit TRBD2. The CDR3 loop spans 13 amino acids. Germline CDR1 LNHDA, CDR2 SQIVND (reference sequence). The V gene end was trimmed by 8 bases and the J gene end by 8 bases; junction bases not matched to a gene: 6. The CDR3 is CASGSGRDHEQFF. The CDR3 coding sequence is TGTGCCAGTGGGAGCGGGAGGGACCATGAGCAGTTCTTC.

V is TRBV6-5 and J is TRBJ1-6, with 10 bases identical to TRBD1. Germline V gives CDR1 MNHEY, CDR2 SVGAGI. The CDR3 is 15 amino acids. Trimming at V came to 11 bases and at J to 0 bases, leaving 4 bases not matched to a gene. CDR3 loop: CAGGTGDSYNSPLHF. CDR3 bases: TGTGCCGGGGGGACAGGGGACTCCTATAATTCACCCCTCCACTTT.

V gene TRBV10-3 combines with J gene TRBJ2-1, with 11 positions matching TRBD2. CDR3 length: 17 residues. Trimming at V came to 6 bases and at J to 8 bases, leaving 15 bases not matched to a gene. Germline loops: CDR1 ENHRY, CDR2 SYGVKD. The CDR3: CAIRTSTLAGGGDEQFF. The DNA of the CDR3 is TGTGCCATCAGAACCTCAACGCTAGCGGGAGGAGGGGATGAGCAGTTCTTC.